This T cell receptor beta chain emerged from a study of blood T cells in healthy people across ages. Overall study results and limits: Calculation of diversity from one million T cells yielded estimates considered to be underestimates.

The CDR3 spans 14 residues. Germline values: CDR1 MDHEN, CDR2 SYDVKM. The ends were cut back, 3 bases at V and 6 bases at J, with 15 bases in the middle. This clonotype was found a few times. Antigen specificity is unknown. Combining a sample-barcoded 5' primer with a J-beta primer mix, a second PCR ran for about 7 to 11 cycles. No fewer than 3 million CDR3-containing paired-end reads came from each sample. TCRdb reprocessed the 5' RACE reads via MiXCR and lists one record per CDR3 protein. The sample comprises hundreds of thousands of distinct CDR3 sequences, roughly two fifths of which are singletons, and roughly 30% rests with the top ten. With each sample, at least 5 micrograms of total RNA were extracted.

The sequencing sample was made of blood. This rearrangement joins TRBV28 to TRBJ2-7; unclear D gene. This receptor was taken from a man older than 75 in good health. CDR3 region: CASSLAHPRSEQYF. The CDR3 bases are TGTGCCAGCAGTTTGGCCCACCCAAGATCCGAGCAGTACTTC.